The TCR beta chain described here comes from a study of blood T cells in healthy people across ages. Primed by a sample-barcoded 5' primer and a J-beta primer mix, a second PCR proceeded for roughly 7 to 12 cycles. TCRdb re-analysed the 5' RACE reads in MiXCR, keeping a single row per CDR3 protein. This sample carries about 1 million distinct CDR3 sequences, 40% to 55% of them seen once, and the ten largest clones take 18%. At least 7 million PBMCs were isolated per sample. The CDR3 is 13 residues long. Deletions cut 3 bases from V and 1 base from J, with 7 bases between. Germline loops: CDR1 SGHDN, CDR2 FVKESK.

This receptor was identified in a woman aged 60-75 years in good health. This sequence joins TRBV14 and TRBJ2-7; no reliable D call. The specimen was blood. The CDR3 is CASSHVDSYEQYF. The CDR3 bases are TGTGCCAGCAGCCATGTAGATTCCTACGAGCAGTACTTC. The variable domain in full, with the rest retrieved from reference TRBV14 and TRBJ2-7, is EAGVTQFPSHSVIEKGQTVTLRCDPISGHDNLYWYRRVMGKEIKFLLHFVKESKQDESGMPNNRFLAERTGGTYSTLKVQPAELEDSGVYFCASSHVDSYEQYFGPGTRLTVT.